The 29 T cell receptor beta chains reported below all come from one sample, sequenced in a study of response to subunit inactivated influenza vaccine. TCRdb reprocessed the RT-PCR reads via MiXCR and lists one record per CDR3 protein. Of 150,000 to 200,000 distinct CDR3 sequences in the sample, roughly 10% were seen once. The sequenced sample was non-naive T cells sorted from PBMCs, obtained roughly 45 days after vaccination. These receptors originate from a man in his fifties or sixties who received an inactivated influenza vaccine.

V usage is TRBV11-2 and J usage is TRBJ2-5; D uncertain. Trimming took 5 bases from V and 0 from J, leaving 10 bases between them. CDR3 size: 14 residues. Germline V CDR1 and CDR2: SGHAT, FQNNGV. CDR3 coding DNA: TGTGCCAGCAGCACCGAGTCGTACCAAGAGACCCAGTACTTC. Its protein is CASSTESYQETQYF.

The V gene is TRBV6-1, the J gene TRBJ2-7; D is undetermined. From germline, CDR1 is MNHNS and CDR2 SASEGT. The V gene lost 7 bases and the J gene lost 5 bases, with 15 bases spanning the gap. CDR3 length: 13 residues. Written as DNA, the CDR3 is TGTGCCAGCATCAGCCCCCACGGTCACGAGCAGTACTTC. Translation gives CASISPHGHEQYF.

This clonotype occurred many times. The V call is TRBV5-6, the J call TRBJ1-1; D unresolved. Germline lookup yields CDR1 SGHDT and CDR2 YYEEEE. The CDR3 is made up of 15 amino acids. The germline V and J ends were trimmed by 0 bases and 0 bases, with 9 bases remaining between them. CDR3 DNA: TGTGCCAGCAGCTTGGTCGGAATCATGAACACTGAAGCTTTCTTT. It encodes CASSLVGIMNTEAFF.

This clonotype was found a few times. The V gene is TRBV7-9, the J gene TRBJ2-1, with 7 bases identical to TRBD1. Germline values: CDR1 SEHNR, CDR2 FQNEAQ (reference sequence). After removal of 3 bases from V and 13 bases from J, the junction contained 12 bases not matched to a gene. CDR3 length: 14 amino acids. CDR3 coding DNA: TGTGCCAGCAGCTTGGGGACAGAGAACTCACACCAGTTCTTC. Its translation is CASSLGTENSHQFF.

This clonotype has more than one count but fewer than ten. This rearrangement joins TRBV14 to TRBJ1-3, with 8 bases identical to TRBD1. Germline CDR1 is SGHDN and CDR2 is FVKESK. J gave up 0 bases and V 5 bases, and 6 bases lay outside the gene matches. The CDR3 spans 16 residues. The CDR3: CASSGTGLSSGNTIYF. CDR3 nucleotide sequence: TGTGCCAGCAGCGGGACAGGCCTCAGCTCTGGAAACACCATATATTTT.

The chain recombines TRBV5-8 with TRBJ2-1; perhaps TRBD2 as D (5 bases). The ends were cut back, 6 bases at V and 7 bases at J, with 14 bases in the middle. Germline V gene sequence: CDR1 SGHTS, CDR2 YDEGEE. This CDR3 has 13 amino acids. The CDR3 DNA reads TGTGCCAGCACCCTCATCGGGGAGAATGAGCAGTTCTTC. Its translation: CASTLIGENEQFF.

In the case of this clonotype: Likely a read error: the CDR3 ends without its conserved phenylalanine or tryptophan. The rearrangement joins TRBV7-9 to TRBJ2-7; TRBD1 is a possible D gene (5 bases). The CDR3 has 13 residues. Between the trimmed V and J ends, which lost 3 bases and 7 bases, there was a span of 13 bases. Germline V CDR1 and CDR2: SEHNR, FQNEAQ (reference sequence). This chain's CDR3 is CASSFPTEREQYL. CDR3 nucleotide sequence: TGTGCCAGCAGCTTCCCGACAGAGAGGGAGCAGTACCTC.

This clonotype was recorded a few times. V and J are TRBV29-1 and TRBJ1-1, with D unresolved. V was shortened by 5 bases and J by 1 base, with 11 bases between the two germline ends. The CDR3 covers 13 residues. Germline CDR1 reads SQVTM; CDR2 reads ANQGSEA. The CDR3 spells CSVIRATNTEAFF. The CDR3 nucleotides read TGCAGCGTTATAAGGGCCACGAACACTGAAGCTTTCTTT.

The chain combines TRBV6-2 or TRBV6-3 with TRBJ1-6; D is possibly TRBD1 (6 bases). The CDR3 runs to 15 residues. The V and J ends lost 2 bases and 15 bases respectively, with 20 bases between them. Germline V gives CDR1 MNHEY, CDR2 SVGEGT. The CDR3 is CASSYITGASAVLHF. CDR3 DNA: TGTGCCAGCAGTTACATTACGGGGGCCTCAGCGGTCCTCCACTTT.

The sample holds a few counts of this clonotype. The chain has TRBV28 and TRBJ2-7; TRBD2 matches at 7 bases. Germline V gene data show CDR1 as MDHEN and CDR2 as SYDVKM. The ends lost 5 bases at V and 4 bases at J; junction bases unmatched: 5. The CDR3 spans 13 residues. For the CDR3, the DNA is TGTGCCAGCAGTGAACTAGCGAGATACGAGCAGTACTTC. Its translation is CASSELARYEQYF.

This clonotype came up many times. The chain joins TRBV11-2 to TRBJ1-2, with TRBD1 matching 7 bases. The V and J ends lost 5 bases and 5 bases, in that order; junction bases with no gene match: 5. CDR1 and CDR2 (germline): SGHAT, FQNNGV. The length of the CDR3 is 13 residues. The CDR3 region is CASSAKGAYGYTF. In DNA, the CDR3 is TGTGCCAGCAGCGCCAAGGGGGCGTATGGCTACACCTTC.

This clonotype appeared many times. This chain joins TRBV6-2 or TRBV6-3 and TRBJ2-1, with D possibly being TRBD1 (5 bases). The CDR3 runs to 13 residues. Trimming stripped 6 bases from V and 1 base from J, with 7 bases between. Germline V gene sequence: CDR1 MNHEY, CDR2 SVGEGT. The CDR3 sequence is CASRRTSYNEQFF. CDR3 DNA: TGTGCCAGCAGGAGGACATCCTACAATGAGCAGTTCTTC.

This clonotype has a handful of counts. This chain uses TRBV20-1 with TRBJ1-4, with 7 positions matching TRBD1. The CDR3 sequence is 14 residues long. The germline V gene encodes CDR1 DFQATT and CDR2 SNEGSKA (reference sequence). V lost 5 bases, J lost 8 bases, and 11 bases stayed unmatched. The CDR3 DNA is TGCAGTGCTCGGACTAGGGGGCGAGAGGAAAAACTGTTTTTT. This translates into CSARTRGREEKLFF.

This clonotype has at least ten counts. The chain couples TRBV29-1 to TRBJ2-7; D not certain. The CDR3 is 10 residues long. Germline lookup yields CDR1 SQVTM and CDR2 ANQGSEA. The V end was cut by 0 bases, the J end by 10 bases, with 7 bases between. Here the CDR3 DNA reads TGCAGCGTTGAAGATCAGGTTCAGTACTTC. This translates into CSVEDQVQYF.

This clonotype showed up just a few times. This chain joins TRBV16 and TRBJ1-5, with unresolved D. This CDR3 has 15 amino acids. With 0 bases removed from V and 1 base from J, the gap between germline ends came to 7 bases. CDR1 is KGHSY and CDR2 is FQNENV in the germline V gene. The CDR3 DNA follows: TGTGCCAGCAGCCAATCGTCGGGGAGCAATCAGCCCCAGCATTTT. Its translation: CASSQSSGSNQPQHF.

The CDR3 coding sequence is TGTGCCAGCAGTTTATCCCTCCTTGAAGCTTTCTTT. Amino acid sequence: CASSLSLLEAFF. V is TRBV12-3 or TRBV12-4 and J is TRBJ1-1; D call uncertain. The germline V and J ends were trimmed by 2 bases and 7 bases, with 8 bases remaining between them. This CDR3 region has 12 residues.

This clonotype was observed a few times. The CDR3 DNA follows: TGTGCCAGCAGTCCTCGGACTAGCGGGAGTGGTGGGGAGCTGTTTTTT. Translated, it gives CASSPRTSGSGGELFF. This chain joins TRBV12-3 or TRBV12-4 and TRBJ2-2; 13 bases line up with TRBD2. CDR3 length equals 16 residues. The ends lost 5 bases at V and 8 bases at J; junction bases unmatched: 8.

This clonotype has more than one count but fewer than ten. V gene TRBV12-3 or TRBV12-4 combines with J gene TRBJ2-1, with D perhaps TRBD1 (6 bases). The CDR3 is 13 amino acids. V was shortened by 6 bases and J by 6 bases, with 12 bases between the two germline ends. The CDR3 region has the DNA TGTGCCAGCAGCACCGGGACACCCAATGAGCAGTTCTTC. As protein: CASSTGTPNEQFF.

J is TRBJ1-6 and V is TRBV7-2; the D gene is possibly TRBD1 (5 bases). The CDR3 spans 14 residues. Germline loops: CDR1 SGHTA, CDR2 FQGNSA. Trimming left V 5 bases short and J 7 bases short, with 12 bases between. DNA for the CDR3: TGTGCCAGCAGCATGGGACGGGGGAATTCACCCCTCCACTTT. Translation gives CASSMGRGNSPLHF.

The chain couples TRBV20-1 to TRBJ2-1, with 10 bases aligning to TRBD2. CDR1 DFQATT and CDR2 SNEGSKA come from the germline V gene (reference sequence). The CDR3 is 14 amino acids. V lost 6 bases, J lost 4 bases, and 6 bases stayed unmatched. CDR3: CSARTSGGYNEQFF. The CDR3 region has the DNA TGCAGTGCGAGGACTAGCGGAGGGTACAATGAGCAGTTCTTC.

The chain employs TRBV7-2 and TRBJ2-7, with D possibly matching TRBD2 (5 bases). V gave up 6 bases and J gave up 6 bases, with 15 bases separating them. The CDR3 loop spans 13 amino acids. Germline values: CDR1 SGHTA, CDR2 FQGNSA. In DNA form, the CDR3 reads TGTGCCAGCAGTCAAGCCCGGGGTGGCGAGCAGTACTTC. Protein: CASSQARGGEQYF.

This clonotype showed up many times. CDR3 sequence (DNA): TGCAGTGCCGAAACTGGGACAGTCCAAGAGACCCAGTACTTC. This gives the protein CSAETGTVQETQYF. This chain links TRBV20-1 with TRBJ2-5; 7 positions match TRBD1. Per germline, CDR1 DFQATT and CDR2 SNEGSKA (reference sequence). V trimming: 6 bases; J trimming: 1 base; junction bases outside the gene matches: 8. The length of the CDR3 is 14 residues.

The table lists this clonotype with a few counts. CDR3 in amino acids: CSVDLQAVQETQYF. In DNA, the CDR3 is TGCAGCGTTGATCTGCAGGCAGTACAAGAGACCCAGTACTTC. The chain uses TRBV29-1 and TRBJ2-5; D unclear. Germline loops: CDR1 SQVTM, CDR2 ANQGSEA. V lost 3 bases, J lost 2 bases, and 13 bases lay in between. The CDR3 consists of 14 residues.

The CDR3 nucleotides read TGTGCCAGCAATACGGCACGATCGCGGGGTGAGCAGTTCTTC. This gives the protein CASNTARSRGEQFF. The chain joins TRBV2 to TRBJ2-1; a weak D match, TRBD2 (6 bases). Trimming cost V 7 bases and J 9 bases, with 19 bases left between them. The CDR3 extends over 14 amino acids. The germline V gene has CDR1 SNHLY and CDR2 FYNNEI.

The rearrangement joins TRBV15 to TRBJ2-4, with TRBD2 identical over 9 bases. The V and J ends lost 2 bases and 0 bases, in that order; junction bases with no gene match: 8. Germline V gives CDR1 LNHNV, CDR2 YYDKDF (reference sequence). The CDR3 runs 18 residues. CDR3 nucleotides: TGTGCCACCAGCAGACTAGCGGGGAATTTACTAGCCAAAAACATTCAGTACTTC. Its protein is CATSRLAGNLLAKNIQYF. The whole variable domain, filled in from reference TRBV15 and TRBJ2-4, reads DAMVIQNPRYQVTQFGKPVTLSCSQTLNHNVMYWYQQKSSQAPKLLFHYYDKDFNNEADTPDNFQSRRPNTSFCFLDIRSPGLGDTAMYLCATSRLAGNLLAKNIQYFGAGTRLSVL.

The V gene is TRBV7-7, the J gene TRBJ2-5, with 8 bases aligning to TRBD1. The length of the CDR3 is 15 residues. Trimming cost V 5 bases and J 1 base; bases outside gene matches: 6. Germline CDR1 SSHAT, CDR2 FNYEAQ (reference sequence). As DNA, the CDR3 is TGTGCCAGCAGCCTTGGACAGGGTACCCAAGAGACCCAGTACTTC. Its protein product is CASSLGQGTQETQYF.

Many counts were recorded for this clonotype. The V gene is TRBV4-2, the J gene TRBJ2-3; TRBD2 matches at 10 bases. CDR3 length equals 17 residues. J gave up 2 bases and V 4 bases, and 9 bases lay outside the gene matches. The germline V gene has CDR1 LGHNA and CDR2 YNFKEQ. The CDR3 sequence is CASSPGSSGGYTDTQYF. DNA of the CDR3: TGTGCCAGCAGCCCTGGGTCTAGCGGGGGATACACAGATACGCAGTATTTT.

This clonotype was counted many times. The CDR3 DNA reads as TGTGCCAGCAGCCCTAGAGGGGGCCCAACTAATGAAAAACTGTTTTTT. It yields the protein CASSPRGGPTNEKLFF. This rearrangement joins TRBV7-2 to TRBJ1-4, with 7 bases fitting TRBD1. Germline values: CDR1 SGHTA, CDR2 FQGNSA. The CDR3 covers 16 residues. V was pared by 5 bases and J by 0 bases, with 6 bases of the junction left unmatched.

This clonotype was seen more than once but under ten times. V usage is TRBV19 and J usage is TRBJ2-2; 7 bases map to TRBD2. The CDR3 consists of 17 residues. CDR1 is LNHDA and CDR2 is SQIVND in the germline V gene (reference sequence). Losses at the gene ends were 7 bases for V and 0 bases for J; bases not matched to a gene: 11. The CDR3 DNA follows: TGTGCCAGTAAGAGTTGGGGGAGGGCCACGAACACCGGGGAGCTGTTTTTT. Its protein product is CASKSWGRATNTGELFF.